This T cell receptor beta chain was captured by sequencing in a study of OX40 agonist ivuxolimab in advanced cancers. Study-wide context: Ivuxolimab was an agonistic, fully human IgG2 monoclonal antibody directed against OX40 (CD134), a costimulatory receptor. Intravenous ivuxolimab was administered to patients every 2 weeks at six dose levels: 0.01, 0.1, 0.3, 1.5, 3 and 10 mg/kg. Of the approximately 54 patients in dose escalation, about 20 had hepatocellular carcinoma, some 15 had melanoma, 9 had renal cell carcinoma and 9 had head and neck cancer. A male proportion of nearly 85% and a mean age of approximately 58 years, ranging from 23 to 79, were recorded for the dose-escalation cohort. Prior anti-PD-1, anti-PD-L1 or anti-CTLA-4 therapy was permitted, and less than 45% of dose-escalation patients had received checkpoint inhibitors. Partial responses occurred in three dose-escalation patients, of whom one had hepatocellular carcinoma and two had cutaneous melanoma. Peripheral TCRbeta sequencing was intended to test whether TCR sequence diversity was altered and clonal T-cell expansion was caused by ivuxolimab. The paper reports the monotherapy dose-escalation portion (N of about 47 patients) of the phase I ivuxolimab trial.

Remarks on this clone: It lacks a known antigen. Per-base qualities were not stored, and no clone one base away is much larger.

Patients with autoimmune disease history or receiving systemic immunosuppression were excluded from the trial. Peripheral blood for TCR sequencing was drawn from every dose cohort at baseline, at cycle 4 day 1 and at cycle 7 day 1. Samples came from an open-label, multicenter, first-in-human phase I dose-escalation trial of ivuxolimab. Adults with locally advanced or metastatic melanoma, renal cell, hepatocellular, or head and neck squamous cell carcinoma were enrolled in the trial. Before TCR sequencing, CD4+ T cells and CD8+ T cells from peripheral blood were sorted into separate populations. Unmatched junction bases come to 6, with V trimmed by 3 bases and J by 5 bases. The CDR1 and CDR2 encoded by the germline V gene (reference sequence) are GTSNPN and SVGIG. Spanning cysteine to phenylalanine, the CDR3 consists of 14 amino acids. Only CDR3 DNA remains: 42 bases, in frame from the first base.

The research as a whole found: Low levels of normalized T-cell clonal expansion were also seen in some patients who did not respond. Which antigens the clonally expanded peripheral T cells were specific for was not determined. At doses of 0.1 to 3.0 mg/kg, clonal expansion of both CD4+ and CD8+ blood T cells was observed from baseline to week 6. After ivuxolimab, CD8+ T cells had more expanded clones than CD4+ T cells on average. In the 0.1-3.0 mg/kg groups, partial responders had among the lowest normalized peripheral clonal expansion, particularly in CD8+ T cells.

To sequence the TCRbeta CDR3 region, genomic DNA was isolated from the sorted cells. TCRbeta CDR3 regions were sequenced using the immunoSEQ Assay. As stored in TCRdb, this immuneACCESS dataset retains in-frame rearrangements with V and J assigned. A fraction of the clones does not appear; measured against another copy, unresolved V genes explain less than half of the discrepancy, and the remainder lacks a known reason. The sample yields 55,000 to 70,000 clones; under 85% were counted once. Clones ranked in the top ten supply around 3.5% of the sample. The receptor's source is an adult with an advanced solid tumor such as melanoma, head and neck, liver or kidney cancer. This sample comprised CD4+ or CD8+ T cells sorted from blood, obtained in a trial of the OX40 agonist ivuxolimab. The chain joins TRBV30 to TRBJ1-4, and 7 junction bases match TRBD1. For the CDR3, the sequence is CAWSLQGVNEKLFF. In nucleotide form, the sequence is TGTGCCTGGAGCTTGCAGGGGGTGAATGAAAAACTGTTTTTT.